The 22 T cell receptor beta chains in this list originate from one sample, sequenced in a study of shared clonotypes between healthy human individuals. Profiling relied on immunoSEQ multiplex PCR, and the TCRdb table lists in-frame clones only, not all of them. The sample consists of about 680,000 clones, roughly nine tenths of them appearing once. As defined, naive CD8 cells were CD45RO-negative and positively selected for CCR7, with terminally differentiated effector memory CD45RA+ cells excluded. The sequenced material came from naive CD8+ T cells sorted from blood. The receptors were gathered from a man aged 30-40 years in good health.

The chain has TRBV7-3 and TRBJ2-1, with TRBD1 identical over 12 bases. This CDR3 is 16 amino acids long. V trimming: 5 bases; J trimming: 10 bases; junction bases outside the gene matches: 12. CDR1 is SGHTA and CDR2 is FQGTGA in the germline V gene. The CDR3 loop reads CASSELGGTGGAEQFF. The CDR3 bases are TGTGCCAGCAGCGAGTTAGGTGGGACAGGGGGCGCAGAGCAGTTCTTC.

This rearrangement joins TRBV28 to TRBJ2-2; TRBD2 is a possible D gene (6 bases). V was pared by 5 bases and J by 3 bases, with 16 bases between. The CDR3 is 16 residues long. Per the germline V gene, CDR1 is MDHEN and CDR2 is SYDVKM. The CDR3 nucleotides read TGTGCCAGCAGTCCCCCAAGACGGGAGTACACCGGGGAGCTGTTTTTT. It encodes CASSPPRREYTGELFF. The full variable domain, in which reference TRBV28 and TRBJ2-2 provide the parts outside the CDR3, is DVKVTQSSRYLVKRTGEKVFLECVQDMDHENMFWYRQDPGLGLRLIYFSYDVKMKEKGDIPEGYSVSREKKERFSLILESASTNQTSMYLCASSPPRREYTGELFFGEGSRLTVL.

As for this clone: At one boundary the junction diverges from the germline segment, which might be a read error. The chain is built from TRBV27 and TRBJ2-3; D unresolved. From germline, CDR1 is MNHEY and CDR2 SMNVEV (reference sequence). CDR3 length: 14 amino acids. This CDR3 reads CASSFRGSIDTQYF. As DNA, the CDR3 is TGTGCCAGCAGTTTCCGCGGTAGCATAGATACGCAGTATTTT.

The rearrangement joins TRBV4-1 to TRBJ2-7, with 10 bases aligning to TRBD2. This CDR3 has 14 residues. Per the germline V gene, CDR1 is MGHRA and CDR2 is YSYEKL. V was pared by 3 bases and J by 4 bases, with 3 bases of the junction left unmatched. For the CDR3, the DNA is TGCGCCAGCAGCCAGAGCGGGAGGGGTTACGAGCAGTACTTC. This gives the protein CASSQSGRGYEQYF.

Points on this clone: Other DNA sequences in this sample translate to the same CDR3. This chain joins TRBV7-2 and TRBJ2-1; D perhaps matches TRBD2 (6 bases). V was shortened by 0 bases and J by 6 bases, with 6 bases between the two germline ends. Germline lookup yields CDR1 SGHTA and CDR2 FQGNSA. The CDR3 has 13 amino acids. The CDR3 DNA is TGTGCCAGCAGCTTAGCGGGAGGCAATGAGCAGTTCTTC. This encodes CASSLAGGNEQFF.

Worth noting for this clone: Other DNA sequences within the sample encode an identical CDR3. The J gene is TRBJ1-5, the V gene TRBV7-9, with D possibly being TRBD1 (5 bases). V shed 4 bases and J shed 4 bases, with 11 bases lying between them. The CDR3 length is 14 residues. Germline CDR1 reads SEHNR; CDR2 reads FQNEAQ (reference sequence). CDR3 sequence reads: CASSSRGSNQPQHF. The CDR3, as DNA: TGTGCCAGCAGCTCCCGGGGCTCGAATCAGCCCCAGCATTTT.

The chain links TRBV5-1 to TRBJ2-7, with no clear D. Deletions cut 5 bases from V and 6 bases from J, with 12 bases between. Germline-derived CDR1 and CDR2 are SGHRS and YFSETQ. The CDR3 covers 12 residues. This CDR3 is CASSNSGFEQYF. The CDR3 nucleotides read TGCGCCAGCAGTAATAGTGGGTTCGAGCAGTACTTC.

The chain has TRBV27 and TRBJ1-6, with D unresolved. V gave up 6 bases and J gave up 5 bases, with 11 bases separating them. There are 14 residues in the CDR3. Germline V gene sequence: CDR1 MNHEY, CDR2 SMNVEV (reference sequence). The CDR3 region has the DNA TGTGCCAGCAGGATTAGTGCCGATAATTCACCCCTCCACTTT. It yields the protein CASRISADNSPLHF.

V and J are TRBV9 and TRBJ2-3; 7 bases match TRBD2. The CDR3 runs 16 residues. The V segment lost 7 bases and the J segment 0 bases; nucleotides outside the gene matches: 11. Germline values: CDR1 SGDLS, CDR2 YYNGEE. The CDR3: CASGVAGPGSTDTQYF. The CDR3 nucleotides are TGTGCCAGCGGAGTAGCGGGTCCAGGTAGCACAGATACGCAGTATTTT.

J is TRBJ2-3 and V is TRBV5-5, with a possible D match to TRBD1 (5 bases). This CDR3 comprises 14 residues. Per the germline V gene, CDR1 is SGHKS and CDR2 is YYEKEE (reference sequence). The V end lost 4 bases, the J end lost 1 base, and 10 bases lay between the germline ends. The CDR3 loop is CASSEQVRTDTQYF. The CDR3 DNA sequence: TGTGCCAGCAGCGAACAGGTCCGCACAGATACGCAGTATTTT.

The V gene is TRBV7-9, the J gene TRBJ2-4; the match to TRBD2 covers 7 bases. Germline V gene lookup returns CDR1 SEHNR and CDR2 FQNEAQ (reference sequence). The trim removed 5 bases at V and 1 base at J, leaving 8 bases unmatched. This CDR3 region has 16 residues. CDR3 nucleotide sequence: TGTGCCAGCAGCCTAGGACTAGGCGGGGCCAAAAACATTCAGTACTTC. Translation: CASSLGLGGAKNIQYF.

This rearrangement joins TRBV28 to TRBJ2-5, with D uncertain. The germline gives CDR1 MDHEN, CDR2 SYDVKM. Trimming removed 2 bases at V and 2 bases at J, with 12 bases between. CDR3 length: 15 amino acids. DNA for the CDR3: TGTGCCAGCAGTTTAAAAAGGCAGGCGCAAGAGACCCAGTACTTC. Translating it yields CASSLKRQAQETQYF.

The chain combines TRBV5-1 with TRBJ2-2, with D possibly being TRBD1 or TRBD2 (6 bases each). CDR3 length: 12 amino acids. Germline V gene sequence: CDR1 SGHRS, CDR2 YFSETQ. V lost 4 bases, J lost 9 bases, and 10 bases lay in between. The CDR3 is CASSPGARELFF. CDR3 bases: TGCGCCAGCAGCCCGGGGGCTCGGGAGCTGTTTTTT.

Notes on this clone: A far larger clone is only one base removed, so a read error is likely. The J gene is TRBJ2-7, the V gene TRBV27; tentative D call: TRBD1 (6 bases). The germline gives CDR1 MNHEY, CDR2 SMNVEV (reference sequence). This CDR3 comprises 13 residues. Trimming pared 7 bases from V and 1 base from J, leaving 11 bases between. The CDR3, as DNA: TGTGCCAGCATAGGGGGAGCTTCCTACGAGCAGTACTTC. Translating gives CASIGGASYEQYF.

The chain is built from TRBV28 and TRBJ2-7, with TRBD1 matching over 10 bases. Trimming removed 6 bases from V and 6 bases from J; junction bases left unmatched: 14. The CDR3 sequence is 16 residues long. Germline CDR1 and CDR2: MDHEN and SYDVKM. The CDR3, as DNA: TGTGCCAGCAGCCTCCTTGTCGGGACAGGGGTTCTCGAGCAGTACTTC. Translating gives CASSLLVGTGVLEQYF.

V is TRBV9 and J is TRBJ2-7; 8 nucleotides match TRBD2. Germline-derived CDR1 and CDR2 are SGDLS and YYNGEE. The CDR3 spans 14 residues. Trimming cost V 4 bases and J 1 base; bases outside gene matches: 4. CDR3 protein: CASSISGTSYEQYF. DNA of the CDR3: TGTGCCAGCAGCATTAGCGGGACGTCCTACGAGCAGTACTTC.

This sequence joins TRBV27 and TRBJ2-1, with D perhaps TRBD2 (6 bases). There are 12 residues in the CDR3. CDR1 and CDR2 (germline): MNHEY, SMNVEV (reference sequence). Between the trimmed V and J ends, which lost 5 bases and 13 bases, there was a span of 15 bases. The CDR3 sequence is CASSPGDLSQFF. The CDR3, as DNA: TGTGCCAGCAGTCCGGGGGACCTCTCCCAGTTCTTC.

The rearrangement joins TRBV9 to TRBJ1-5, with no clear D. V dropped 3 bases and J dropped 0 bases, with 10 bases sitting between them. The V gene's germline CDR1 is SGDLS and CDR2 YYNGEE. CDR3 length: 15 residues. CDR3 in DNA: TGTGCCAGCAGCGAGTCTGCGGGTAGCAATCAGCCCCAGCATTTT. It encodes CASSESAGSNQPQHF. Based on the CDR3 plus reference TRBV9 and TRBJ1-5, the full variable domain is DSGVTQTPKHLITATGQRVTLRCSPRSGDLSVYWYQQSLDQGLQFLIQYYNGEERAKGNILERFSAQQFPDLHSELNLSSLELGDSALYFCASSESAGSNQPQHFGDGTRLSIL.

The chain recombines TRBV14 with TRBJ2-7; D unresolved. The V and J ends lost 1 base and 6 bases respectively, with 4 bases between them. Germline lookup yields CDR1 SGHDN and CDR2 FVKESK. The CDR3 covers 11 residues. Here the CDR3 DNA reads TGTGCCAGCAGCCAAGGGGCCGAGCAGTACTTC. It specifies CASSQGAEQYF.

The chain recombines TRBV9 with TRBJ2-4; 11 positions agree with TRBD1. V dropped 3 bases and J dropped 10; count of bases not matched to a gene: 3. The CDR3 runs 13 residues. CDR1 and CDR2 (germline): SGDLS, YYNGEE. CDR3 protein: CASSAGTGGIQYF. CDR3 bases: TGTGCCAGCAGCGCCGGGACAGGGGGTATTCAGTACTTC.

The CDR3 region is CASSPDPTNTGELFF. The CDR3, as DNA: TGTGCCAGCAGCCCCGACCCGACGAACACCGGGGAGCTGTTTTTT. V and J are TRBV27 and TRBJ2-2, with no clear D. This CDR3 is 15 amino acids long. Germline CDR1 and CDR2: MNHEY and SMNVEV (reference sequence). V dropped 6 bases and J dropped 0 bases, with 11 bases sitting between them.

This chain links TRBV27 with TRBJ2-7; TRBD2 matches at 14 bases. V gave up 6 bases and J gave up 5 bases; unmatched junction bases: 6. CDR3 length: 15 residues. The germline V gene has CDR1 MNHEY and CDR2 SMNVEV (reference sequence). CDR3 sequence reads: CASSSTSGRANEQYF. The CDR3 DNA follows: TGTGCCAGCAGCTCGACTAGCGGGAGGGCTAACGAGCAGTACTTC.